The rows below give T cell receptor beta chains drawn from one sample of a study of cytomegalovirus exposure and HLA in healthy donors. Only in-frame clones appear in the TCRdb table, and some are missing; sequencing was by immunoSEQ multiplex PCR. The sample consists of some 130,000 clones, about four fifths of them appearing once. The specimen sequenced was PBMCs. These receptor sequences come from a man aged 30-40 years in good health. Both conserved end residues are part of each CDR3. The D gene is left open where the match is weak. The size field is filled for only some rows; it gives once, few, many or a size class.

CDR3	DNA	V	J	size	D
CATRQGAENEQYF	TGTGCCACCCGACAGGGGGCGGAAAACGAGCAGTACTTC	TRBV21-1	TRBJ2-7	-	-
CASSFFGGAFNEQYF	TGTGCCAGCAGCTTTTTCGGGGGAGCATTCAACGAGCAGTACTTC	TRBV7-8	TRBJ2-7	-	-
CASTGGRGDGELFF	TGTGCCAGCACGGGAGGCCGGGGAGACGGGGAGCTGTTTTTT	TRBV9	TRBJ2-2	-	TRBD2
CASSYQGGTKNIQYF	TGTGCCAGCAGTTATCAGGGGGGAACCAAAAACATTCAGTACTTC	TRBV6-6	TRBJ2-4	-	-
CASSLRWGGTEAFF	TGTGCCAGCAGCCTCAGATGGGGGGGCACTGAAGCTTTCTTT	TRBV9	TRBJ1-1	-	-
CAWKRRELDEQFF	TGTGCCTGGAAGCGGCGGGAGCTCGATGAGCAGTTCTTC	TRBV30	TRBJ2-1	-	TRBD2
CASSPSGSSTPEQFF	TGTGCCAGCTCACCAAGCGGGAGTTCAACGCCTGAGCAGTTCTTC	TRBV18	TRBJ2-1	-	TRBD2
CASRNRDRGGYTF	TGTGCCAGCAGGAATCGGGATCGGGGTGGCTACACCTTC	TRBV6-5	TRBJ1-2	-	-
CASSRSLSGNTIYF	TGTGCCAGCAGCCGGTCTCTCTCTGGAAACACCATATATTTT	TRBV7-2	TRBJ1-3	-	-
CASSTEYNEQFF	TGTGCCAGCTCGACAGAATACAATGAGCAGTTCTTC	TRBV18	TRBJ2-1	few	-
CAVRQGGTDTQYF	TGTGCCGTCCGACAGGGGGGCACAGATACGCAGTATTTT	TRBV25-1	TRBJ2-3	-	TRBD1
CAIRPTASGNTIYF	TGTGCCATCAGACCAACAGCCTCTGGAAACACCATATATTTT	TRBV10-3	TRBJ1-3	-	-
CASSVGLLADEQYF	TGTGCCAGCAGCGTGGGGTTACTAGCGGACGAGCAGTACTTC	TRBV9	TRBJ2-7	-	TRBD2
CASSQGRRAGSTDTQYF	TGTGCCAGCAGCCAAGGACGGAGAGCGGGATCCACAGATACGCAGTATTTT	TRBV14	TRBJ2-3	-	TRBD2
CSASASGSGEQYF	TGCAGCGCGTCGGCTAGCGGGAGTGGCGAGCAGTACTTC	TRBV29-1	TRBJ2-7	-	TRBD2
CASSLGLAAYEQYF	TGTGCCAGCAGCTTAGGACTAGCGGCCTACGAGCAGTACTTC	TRBV7-2	TRBJ2-7	-	TRBD2
CASSGTGSGEQYF	TGTGCCAGCAGCGGGACAGGGTCCGGGGAGCAGTACTTC	TRBV7-9	TRBJ2-5	once	TRBD1
CASSQDSGNQPQHF	TGTGCCAGCTCACAAGACAGCGGCAATCAGCCCCAGCATTTT	TRBV18	TRBJ1-5	few	-
CASSSPAGGRNEQFF	TGTGCCAGCAGTTCCCCAGCGGGAGGAAGGAATGAGCAGTTCTTC	TRBV28	TRBJ2-1	-	TRBD2
CASSPGQGSAPSPLHF	TGTGCCAGTAGTCCCGGACAGGGATCGGCGCCTTCACCCCTCCACTTT	TRBV19	TRBJ1-6	-	TRBD1
CASSFSVSNEQFF	TGTGCCAGCAGTTTTAGCGTTTCCAATGAGCAGTTCTTC	TRBV6-5	TRBJ2-1	-	-
CASSDRGVTEAFF	TGCGCCAGCAGTGACCGGGGAGTTACTGAAGCTTTCTTT	TRBV10-2	TRBJ1-1	-	-
CASSLAGSYIGYGYTF	TGTGCCAGCAGCCTCGCCGGGTCTTACATTGGCTATGGCTACACCTTC	TRBV14	TRBJ1-2	few	-
CASSPGLAGLDSYEQYF	TGTGCCAGCAGTCCTGGACTAGCGGGGCTCGACTCCTACGAGCAGTACTTC	TRBV5-6	TRBJ2-7	-	TRBD2
CASSWHGELFF	TGTGCCAGCAGCTGGCACGGGGAGCTGTTTTTT	TRBV7-9	TRBJ2-2	-	-
CATSTSTGVAETQYF	TGTGCCACCAGCACCTCGACAGGGGTGGCAGAGACCCAGTACTTC	TRBV15	TRBJ2-5	-	TRBD1
CASSLPPWGAGGLETQYF	TGTGCCAGCAGCTTACCGCCTTGGGGGGCGGGAGGGCTGGAGACCCAGTACTTC	TRBV7-9	TRBJ2-5	once	TRBD2
CASSGDTYTDTQYF	TGTGCCAGCAGCGGGGACACTTACACAGATACGCAGTATTTT	TRBV7-2	TRBJ2-3	-	-
CASSADLLLETQYF	TGTGCCAGCAGCGCCGACTTACTGCTAGAGACCCAGTACTTC	TRBV7-9	TRBJ2-5	-	-
CASWERLEYTDTQYF	TGTGCCAGTTGGGAAAGACTAGAATACACAGATACGCAGTATTTT	TRBV21-1	TRBJ2-3	-	-
CASSLITGHAFF	TGTGCCAGCAGTTTAATTACAGGGCACGCTTTCTTT	TRBV28	TRBJ1-1	-	-
CASSPTSGSTGELFF	TGTGCCAGCAGCCCGACTAGCGGGAGTACCGGGGAGCTGTTTTTT	TRBV11-2	TRBJ2-2	-	TRBD2
CASSSQGSEAFF	TGTGCCAGCAGCTCCCAGGGGTCTGAAGCTTTCTTT	TRBV13	TRBJ1-1	-	-
CSSSLVGATGELFF	TGTTCCAGCAGCTTAGTGGGAGCCACCGGGGAGCTGTTTTTT	TRBV7-9	TRBJ2-2	-	-
CASMSGNEQYF	TGCGCCAGCATGTCCGGGAACGAGCAGTACTTC	TRBV23-1	TRBJ2-7	-	-
CASGGQGETQYF	TGTGCCAGCGGTGGACAGGGGGAGACCCAGTACTTC	TRBV14	TRBJ2-5	-	TRBD1
CASSFSWGGVLKETQYF	TGTGCCAGCAGCTTTTCCTGGGGGGGGGTCCTAAAAGAGACCCAGTACTTC	TRBV5-6	TRBJ2-5	-	TRBD2
CASSMMGDNEQFF	TGCGCCAGCAGCATGATGGGCGACAATGAGCAGTTCTTC	TRBV5-1	TRBJ2-1	once	-
CASSAGLGETQYF	TGTGCCAGCAGCGCGGGGTTGGGCGAGACCCAGTACTTC	TRBV7-9	TRBJ2-5	-	-
CASSLGRDQPQHF	TGTGCCAGCAGCTTAGGAAGAGATCAGCCCCAGCATTTT	TRBV7-2	TRBJ1-5	-	-
CASSSPGSEEQYF	TGTGCCAGCAGCTCCCCGGGGTCAGAAGAGCAGTACTTC	TRBV9	TRBJ2-7	-	-
CASTVDRGQGQPQHF	TGTGCCAGCACCGTCGACAGGGGGCAGGGTCAGCCCCAGCATTTT	TRBV6-5	TRBJ1-5	few	TRBD1
CASNIRVGAQPQHF	TGTGCCAGCAATATAAGGGTTGGGGCTCAGCCCCAGCATTTT	TRBV2	TRBJ1-5	-	-
CASSPPGFNQPQHF	TGTGCCAGCTCACCGCCGGGGTTCAATCAGCCCCAGCATTTT	TRBV18	TRBJ1-5	-	-
CAHGTGGTYEQYF	TGTGCCCACGGGACAGGGGGGACCTACGAGCAGTACTTC	TRBV30	TRBJ2-7	-	TRBD1
CASSQDARGAFF	TGCGCCAGCAGCCAAGATGCTCGGGGGGCTTTCTTT	TRBV4-1	TRBJ1-1	-	-